Each of the 8 T cell receptor beta chains below was sequenced from the same sample in a study of blood T cells in healthy people across ages. The second PCR ran about 6 to 12 cycles with a sample-barcoded 5' primer and J-beta primers. TCRdb itself ran the 5' RACE reads through MiXCR, one entry per CDR3 protein. The repertoire holds about 580,000 distinct CDR3 sequences, with around 48% as singletons. Source material: blood. Every receptor here comes from a man of 80 years or more in good health.

The genes are TRBV4-3 and TRBJ2-7, with D unclear. This CDR3 spans 14 amino acids. The V gene lost 0 bases and the J gene lost 4 bases, with 10 bases spanning the gap. Germline V gene data show CDR1 as LGHNA and CDR2 as YSLEER. This CDR3 reads CASSQDFSGYEQYF. The CDR3 DNA reads as TGCGCCAGCAGCCAAGATTTTTCGGGTTACGAGCAGTACTTC.

The CDR3 coding sequence is TGTGCCAGCAGGCGGACAAGGGGGTTCTACAATGAGCAGTACTTC. Translating gives CASRRTRGFYNEQYF. J is TRBJ2-7 and V is TRBV28, with a tentative D call TRBD1 (6 bases). V dropped 6 bases and J dropped 7 bases, with 22 bases sitting between them. The CDR3 consists of 15 residues. CDR1 and CDR2 (germline): MDHEN, SYDVKM.

This clonotype was counted between two and nine times. The V call is TRBV7-9, the J call TRBJ2-3; 7 bases line up with TRBD2. The CDR3 is 15 amino acids. Germline loops: CDR1 SEHNR, CDR2 FQNEAQ (reference sequence). V lost 0 bases, J lost 2 bases, and 2 bases stayed unmatched. The CDR3 sequence: CASSLAAGVTDTQYF. Here the CDR3 DNA reads TGTGCCAGCAGCTTAGCGGCGGGGGTCACAGATACGCAGTATTTT. Complete variable domain (other parts from reference TRBV7-9 and TRBJ2-3): DTGVSQNPRHKITKRGQNVTFRCDPISEHNRLYWYRQTLGQGPEFLTYFQNEAQLEKSRLLSDRFSAERPKGSFSTLEIQRTEQGDSAMYLCASSLAAGVTDTQYFGPGTRLTVL.

The chain couples TRBV18 to TRBJ2-7; TRBD2 aligns across 10 bases. Germline values: CDR1 KGHSH, CDR2 LQKENI. The length of the CDR3 is 15 residues. V was clipped by 5 bases and J by 7 bases; unmatched bases: 11. The CDR3 here is CASSAGLARYNEQYF. In nucleotides, the CDR3 is TGTGCCAGCTCAGCGGGACTAGCGCGATACAATGAGCAGTACTTC.

This clonotype was counted many times. The rearrangement uses TRBV29-1 and TRBJ2-3, with TRBD2 matching 13 bases. With 6 bases clipped from V and 3 bases from J, the junction kept 15 bases outside the gene matches. This CDR3 comprises 18 residues. Per germline, CDR1 SQVTM and CDR2 ANQGSEA. This CDR3 reads CSVPGLAGTVFPTDTQYF. DNA of the CDR3: TGCAGCGTCCCGGGACTAGCGGGGACTGTGTTTCCGACAGATACGCAGTATTTT.

The V gene is TRBV7-2, the J gene TRBJ1-4; 7 bases agree with TRBD1. J gave up 7 bases and V 5 bases, and 13 bases lay outside the gene matches. This CDR3 spans 16 amino acids. Looked up from germline, CDR1 is SGHTA and CDR2 is FQGNSA. For the CDR3, the DNA is TGTGCCAGCAGCCCCAATTGGAGACAGGGACCTGAAAAACTGTTTTTT. Encoded protein: CASSPNWRQGPEKLFF.

V gene TRBV7-3 combines with J gene TRBJ2-2, with 7 bases identical to TRBD2. Germline assignment: CDR1 SGHTA and CDR2 FQGTGA. V trimming: 1 base; J trimming: 3 bases; junction bases outside the gene matches: 5. The CDR3 extends over 16 amino acids. CDR3 sequence (DNA): TGTGCCAGCAGCTTAATCGGGGGAGGGGACACCGGGGAGCTGTTTTTT. Residues: CASSLIGGGDTGELFF.

J is TRBJ2-5 and V is TRBV4-1; D remains unclear. The V gene lost 3 bases and the J gene lost 0 bases, with 14 bases spanning the gap. The CDR3 runs to 16 residues. Germline CDR1 is MGHRA and CDR2 is YSYEKL. The CDR3 region is CASSQPGFKYQETQYF. As DNA, the CDR3 is TGCGCCAGCAGCCAGCCGGGTTTTAAGTACCAAGAGACCCAGTACTTC.